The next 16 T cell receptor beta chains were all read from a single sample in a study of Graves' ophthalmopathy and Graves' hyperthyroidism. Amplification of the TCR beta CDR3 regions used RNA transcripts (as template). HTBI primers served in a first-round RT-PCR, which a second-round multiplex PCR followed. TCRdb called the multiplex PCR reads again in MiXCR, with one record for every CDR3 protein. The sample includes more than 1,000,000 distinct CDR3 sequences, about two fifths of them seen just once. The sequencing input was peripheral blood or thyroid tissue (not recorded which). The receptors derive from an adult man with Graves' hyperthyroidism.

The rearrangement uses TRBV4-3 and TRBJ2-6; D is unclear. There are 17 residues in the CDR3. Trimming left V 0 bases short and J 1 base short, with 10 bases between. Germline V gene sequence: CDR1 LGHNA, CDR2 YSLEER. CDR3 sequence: CASSQDPLESGANVLTF. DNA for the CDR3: TGCGCCAGCAGCCAAGATCCACTGGAGTCTGGGGCCAACGTCCTGACTTTC.

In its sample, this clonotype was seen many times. CDR3 in amino acids: CASSSPQRRQETQYF. DNA for the CDR3: TGTGCCAGCAGCTCACCCCAGCGGCGCCAAGAGACCCAGTACTTC. The gene calls are TRBV11-2 and TRBJ2-5, with a tentative D call TRBD2 (5 bases). V lost 4 bases, J lost 1 base, and 13 bases lay in between. CDR3 length equals 15 residues. CDR1 is SGHAT, CDR2 FQNNGV, per germline.

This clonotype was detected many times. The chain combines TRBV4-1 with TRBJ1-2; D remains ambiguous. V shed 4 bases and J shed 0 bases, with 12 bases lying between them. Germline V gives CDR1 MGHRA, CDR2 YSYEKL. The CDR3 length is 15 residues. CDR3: CASSLGRGSNYGYTF. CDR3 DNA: TGCGCCAGCAGCCTCGGACGAGGATCTAACTATGGCTACACCTTC.

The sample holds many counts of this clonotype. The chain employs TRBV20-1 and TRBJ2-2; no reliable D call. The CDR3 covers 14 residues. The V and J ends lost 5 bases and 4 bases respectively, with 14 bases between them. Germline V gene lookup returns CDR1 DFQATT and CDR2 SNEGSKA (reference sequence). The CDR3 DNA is TGCAGTGCTCCTACTGGAAAGGGCACCGGGGAGCTGTTTTTT. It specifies CSAPTGKGTGELFF.

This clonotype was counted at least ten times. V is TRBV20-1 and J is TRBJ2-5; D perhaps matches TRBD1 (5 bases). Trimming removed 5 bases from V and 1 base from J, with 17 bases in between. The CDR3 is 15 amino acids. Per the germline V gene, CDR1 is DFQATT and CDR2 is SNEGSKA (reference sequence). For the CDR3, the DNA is TGCAGTGCTCTCAAGGCCGACAGTTTCCAAGAGACCCAGTACTTC. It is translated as CSALKADSFQETQYF.

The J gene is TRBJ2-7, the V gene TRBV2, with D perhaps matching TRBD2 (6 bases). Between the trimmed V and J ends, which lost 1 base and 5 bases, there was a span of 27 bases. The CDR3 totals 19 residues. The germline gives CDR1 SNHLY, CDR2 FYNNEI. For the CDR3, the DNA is TGTGCCAGCAGTGAAGGAAGGGTCAGGAGGGGCCCGCTTTGGAACGAGCAGTACTTC. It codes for CASSEGRVRRGPLWNEQYF.

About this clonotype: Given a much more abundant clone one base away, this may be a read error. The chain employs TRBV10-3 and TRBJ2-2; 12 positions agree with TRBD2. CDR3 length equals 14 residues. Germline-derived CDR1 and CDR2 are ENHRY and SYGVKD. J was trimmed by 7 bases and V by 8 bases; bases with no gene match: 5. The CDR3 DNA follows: TGTGCCATCGGGGAGACTAGCGGGAGCGGGGAGCTGTTTTTT. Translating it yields CAIGETSGSGELFF.

The DNA for the CDR3 is TGCAGCGTTCAAAAAGGGGGTGACTATGGCTACACCTTC. Translating it yields CSVQKGGDYGYTF. The chain is built from TRBV29-1 and TRBJ1-2; TRBD1 might be the D (6 bases). Trimming shortened V by 5 bases and J by 3 bases, and 13 bases separated the two germline ends. Looked up from germline, CDR1 is SQVTM and CDR2 is ANQGSEA. CDR3 length equals 13 residues.

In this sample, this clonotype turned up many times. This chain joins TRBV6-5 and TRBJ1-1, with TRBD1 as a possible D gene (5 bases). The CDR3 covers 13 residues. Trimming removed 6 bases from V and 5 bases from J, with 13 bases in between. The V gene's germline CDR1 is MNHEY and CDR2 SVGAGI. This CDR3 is CASRRGSLTEAFF. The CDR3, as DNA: TGTGCCAGCAGAAGGGGCAGTCTAACTGAAGCTTTCTTT.

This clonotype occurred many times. CDR3 region: CASSLGSAGNQPQHF. The CDR3 DNA is TGTGCCAGCAGCTTAGGCTCGGCGGGAAATCAGCCCCAGCATTTT. The chain employs TRBV7-9 and TRBJ1-5; D is undetermined. This CDR3 is built from 15 residues. Germline CDR1 and CDR2: SEHNR and FQNEAQ (reference sequence). V lost 1 base and J 4 bases, leaving 11 bases between the germline ends. Full variable domain (remainder filled in from reference TRBV7-9 and TRBJ1-5): DTGVSQNPRHKITKRGQNVTFRCDPISEHNRLYWYRQTLGQGPEFLTYFQNEAQLEKSRLLSDRFSAERPKGSFSTLEIQRTEQGDSAMYLCASSLGSAGNQPQHFGDGTRLSIL.

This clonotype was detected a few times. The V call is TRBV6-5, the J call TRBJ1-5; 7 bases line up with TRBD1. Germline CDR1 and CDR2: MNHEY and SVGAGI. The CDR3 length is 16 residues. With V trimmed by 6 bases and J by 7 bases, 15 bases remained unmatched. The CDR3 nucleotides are TGTGCCAGCAGCCCCTCCTCGACAGGGCGGCGCCAGCCCCAGCATTTT. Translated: CASSPSSTGRRQPQHF.

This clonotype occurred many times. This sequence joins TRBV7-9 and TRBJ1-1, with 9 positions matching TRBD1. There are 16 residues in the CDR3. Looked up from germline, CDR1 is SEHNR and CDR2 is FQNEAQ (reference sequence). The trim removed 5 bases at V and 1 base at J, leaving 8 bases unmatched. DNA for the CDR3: TGTGCCAGCAGCCCGGGACAGGGATTCACGAACACTGAAGCTTTCTTT. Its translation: CASSPGQGFTNTEAFF.

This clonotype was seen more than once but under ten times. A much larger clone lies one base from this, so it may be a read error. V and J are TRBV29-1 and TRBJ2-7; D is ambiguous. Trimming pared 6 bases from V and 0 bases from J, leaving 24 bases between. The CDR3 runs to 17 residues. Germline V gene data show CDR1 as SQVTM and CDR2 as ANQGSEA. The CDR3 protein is CSVPLVTQNGVSYEQYF. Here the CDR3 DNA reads TGCAGCGTACCATTGGTAACGCAAAATGGGGTCTCCTACGAGCAGTACTTC.

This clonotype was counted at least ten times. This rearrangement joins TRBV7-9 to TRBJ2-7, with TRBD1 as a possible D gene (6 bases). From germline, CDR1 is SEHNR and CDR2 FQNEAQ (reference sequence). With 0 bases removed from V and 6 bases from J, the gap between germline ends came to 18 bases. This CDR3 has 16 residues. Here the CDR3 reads CASSLAPTGSRGEQYF. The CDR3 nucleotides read TGTGCCAGCAGCTTAGCCCCGACAGGTTCAAGAGGCGAGCAGTACTTC.

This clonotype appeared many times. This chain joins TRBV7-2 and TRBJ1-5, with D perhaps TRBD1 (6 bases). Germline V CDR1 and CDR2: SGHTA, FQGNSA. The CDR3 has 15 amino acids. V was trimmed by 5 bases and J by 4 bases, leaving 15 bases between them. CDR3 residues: CASSQNGQLNQPQHF. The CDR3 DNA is TGTGCCAGCAGCCAAAATGGACAGCTAAATCAGCCCCAGCATTTT.

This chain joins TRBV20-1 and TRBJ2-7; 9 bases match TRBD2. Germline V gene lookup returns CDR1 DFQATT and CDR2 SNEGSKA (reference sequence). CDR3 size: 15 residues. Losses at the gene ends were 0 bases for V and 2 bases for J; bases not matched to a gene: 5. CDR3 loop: CSARDVTSGPYEQYF. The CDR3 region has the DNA TGCAGTGCTAGAGATGTCACTAGCGGGCCCTACGAGCAGTACTTC.